This TCR beta chain was recovered during a study of blood T cell repertoires in COVID-19. On the study more broadly: Sites across the United States, Italy and Spain contributed samples from acute and convalescent COVID-19.

The V gene lost 5 bases and the J gene lost 4 bases, with 11 bases spanning the gap. The CDR3 runs to 14 residues. Per germline, CDR1 LNHDA and CDR2 SQIVND (reference sequence). TCRdb's table, derived via immunoSEQ multiplex PCR, lists solely in-frame clones and lacks some. The sample carries roughly 200,000 clones, about 79% recorded once. The chain carries TRBV19 and TRBJ2-2; no definite D call. Sequencing was carried out using peripheral blood. This clonotype was sampled from a human donor in a cohort sampled during active COVID-19. The CDR3 sequence: CASSVSGSTGELFF. DNA of the CDR3: TGTGCCAGTAGTGTGTCAGGCTCCACCGGGGAGCTGTTTTTT.